Listed below are T cell receptor beta chains from one sample, sequenced in a study of T-cell memory formation after mild COVID-19. TCRdb independently ran MiXCR on the 5' RACE reads; one entry per CDR3 protein. The sample comprises approximately 450,000 distinct CDR3 sequences, 15% to 20% of which are singletons, and 12% rests with the top ten. The sample consisted of PBMCs or a T cell subset sorted from them (not recorded which). All receptors derive from an adult woman who had mild COVID-19 (a few samples of this study predate the infection). Cell type and time point are not known. Each CDR3 is given with its conserved first and last residue. D genes are given only for firm matches. Rows may omit the clone size; those that give it use once, few, many or a size class.

>TRBV5-4|few|-|TRBJ1-2
TGTGCCAGCAGCTGGAGAGGCGGAAACTATGGCTACACCTTC
CASSWRGGNYGYTF
>TRBV4-2|few|TRBD2|TRBJ2-3
TGTGCCAGCAGCCAAGAGCTAGCGGGATTAGATACGCAGTATTTT
CASSQELAGLDTQYF
>TRBV4-3|many|TRBD1|TRBJ2-7
TGCGCCAGCAGCCGAGACAGGGGTTGGAGCGAGCAGTACTTC
CASSRDRGWSEQYF
>TRBV12-3/TRBV12-4|few|-|TRBJ1-1
TGTGCCAGCAGTTTAACCTCTGTGGGGGCTGAAGCTTTCTTT
CASSLTSVGAEAFF
>TRBV5-1|-|TRBD1|TRBJ2-4
TGCGCCAGTGCCCCAGGGGGCGAAAACATTCAGTACTTC
CASAPGGENIQYF
>TRBV20-1|-|TRBD1|TRBJ2-1
TGCAGTGCTAGAGGCCCGGACAGGGTTTGGCAGTTCTTC
CSARGPDRVWQFF
>TRBV5-1|many|-|TRBJ1-1
TGCGCCAGCAGCTTAGGAAGCGGGGGCGACACTGAAGCTTTCTTT
CASSLGSGGDTEAFF
>TRBV6-1|-|-|TRBJ1-1
TGTGCCAGCAGTGAGCGGGGTCCAGGCGGGACTGAAGCTTTCTTT
CASSERGPGGTEAFF
>TRBV7-6|-|-|TRBJ1-1
TGTGCCAGCAGCCAAGGAGGGGGGAACACTGAAGCTTTCTTT
CASSQGGGNTEAFF
>TRBV7-2|few|-|TRBJ2-7
TGTGCCAGCAGACCGTCCGGGGCCTACGAGCAGTACTTC
CASRPSGAYEQYF
>TRBV10-3|-|-|TRBJ2-7
TGTGCCATCAGTAGATCGCGAGTGGACAGTCGGGTCGAGCAGTACTTC
CAISRSRVDSRVEQYF
>TRBV20-1|few|-|TRBJ1-5
TGCAGTGCTAGAGGTTGGGGCAGCAATCAGCCCCAGCATTTT
CSARGWGSNQPQHF
>TRBV12-3/TRBV12-4|-|TRBD1|TRBJ1-6
TGTGCCAGCAGTCAAACAGGGGTCAATTCACCCCTCCACTTT
CASSQTGVNSPLHF
>TRBV29-1|-|-|TRBJ2-7
TGCAGCGTTGGGGGCTGGGCAGGCTACGAGCAGTACTTC
CSVGGWAGYEQYF
>TRBV29-1|-|-|TRBJ1-1
TGCAGCGTTGAAGGCGTACAACCGAACACTGAAGCTTTCTTT
CSVEGVQPNTEAFF
>TRBV19|few|TRBD1|TRBJ2-2
TGTGCCAGTAGTGACAGGGGCAGCAGTAACACCGGGGAGCTGTTTTTT
CASSDRGSSNTGELFF
>TRBV7-2|-|-|TRBJ2-1
TGTGCCAGCAGCTCCGCTACAAGTCAGAATGAGCAGTTCTTC
CASSSATSQNEQFF
>TRBV15|few|-|TRBJ2-3
TGTGCCACCAGCAGTCTGATTACTAGCACAGATACGCAGTATTTT
CATSSLITSTDTQYF
>TRBV9|-|TRBD1|TRBJ2-7
TGTGCCAGCAGCCCTACCGGGACAGGGTTCGAGCAGTACTTC
CASSPTGTGFEQYF
>TRBV20-1|few|TRBD2|TRBJ2-3
TGCAGTGCTAGAGATGGTCGGGGCGGGAGGGCCTCAGATACGCAGTATTTT
CSARDGRGGRASDTQYF
>TRBV20-1|few|-|TRBJ2-3
TGCAGTGCTAGAGACGTCCTTGCGGGCAGCACAGATACGCAGTATTTT
CSARDVLAGSTDTQYF
>TRBV20-1|few|-|TRBJ2-7
TGCAGTGCTAGGGAAAGGATGTCAGGAGACACCTACGAGCAGTACTTC
CSARERMSGDTYEQYF
>TRBV4-2|few|-|TRBJ2-7
TGTGCCAGCAGCCGGGCAGGGGGGAACGAGCAGTACTTC
CASSRAGGNEQYF